One sample yielded the 8 T cell receptor beta chains listed below, sequenced in a study of cytomegalovirus exposure and HLA in healthy donors. Researchers ran the PCR with 60 Vbeta and 13 Jbeta primers. TCRdb's table, derived via immunoSEQ multiplex PCR, lists solely in-frame clones and lacks some. The repertoire has over 150,000 clones, 65% to 80% of them found once; the top ten carry about 2.9%. Input material: PBMCs. The receptors were gathered from a woman aged 45 to 65 in good health and CMV-seropositive.

This clone is a singleton in its sample. The J gene is TRBJ2-7, the V gene TRBV7-2; D possibly corresponds to TRBD2 (6 bases). The CDR3 runs 15 residues. Germline V gives CDR1 SGHTA, CDR2 FQGNSA. Trimming removed 1 base from V and 2 bases from J, with 12 bases in between. The CDR3 nucleotides read TGTGCCAGCAGCTTAGTAGGGACTTCCGCCTACGAGCAGTACTTC. Translated: CASSLVGTSAYEQYF.

A few counts support this clone. The gene calls are TRBV6-6 and TRBJ2-2; D is unclear. This CDR3 region has 15 residues. Trimming cost V 0 bases and J 3 bases, with 8 bases left between them. Looked up from germline, CDR1 is MNHNY and CDR2 is SVGAGI (reference sequence). The CDR3 DNA follows: TGTGCCAGCAGTTACTCGGAGAGTCACACCGGGGAGCTGTTTTTT. It encodes CASSYSESHTGELFF.

The chain combines TRBV7-8 with TRBJ2-3; 7 nucleotides agree with TRBD1. Germline V lookup: CDR1 SGHVS, CDR2 FQNEAQ. CDR3 length equals 16 residues. The V segment lost 1 base and the J segment 2 bases; nucleotides outside the gene matches: 6. The chain's CDR3 is CASSLGWGQNTDTQYF. In DNA, the CDR3 is TGTGCCAGCAGCTTAGGATGGGGACAGAACACAGATACGCAGTATTTT.

V gene TRBV4-1 combines with J gene TRBJ1-1, with TRBD1 matching over 8 bases. Germline CDR1 MGHRA, CDR2 YSYEKL. Trimming took 0 bases from V and 3 from J; bases not matched to a gene: 6. The CDR3 length is 16 residues. The CDR3 reads CASSQEKTGGHTEAFF. The CDR3 DNA reads as TGCGCCAGCAGCCAAGAGAAAACAGGGGGGCACACTGAAGCTTTCTTT.

J is TRBJ2-1 and V is TRBV28; 8 nucleotides match TRBD2. V was pared by 6 bases and J by 7 bases, with 20 bases of the junction left unmatched. In germline, CDR1 is MDHEN, CDR2 SYDVKM. The CDR3 runs to 18 residues. CDR3 residues: CASRPLAGGGRARNEQFF. CDR3 coding DNA: TGTGCCAGCAGGCCCCTTGCGGGAGGTGGGAGGGCGCGAAATGAGCAGTTCTTC.

The rearrangement joins TRBV4-3 to TRBJ2-1, with TRBD2 matching over 8 bases. Germline V CDR1 and CDR2: LGHNA, YSLEER. V was pared by 4 bases and J by 3 bases, with 5 bases of the junction left unmatched. The CDR3 totals 15 residues. The CDR3 protein is CASSRQLAVYNEQFF. The CDR3, as DNA: TGCGCCAGCAGCCGGCAACTAGCGGTCTACAATGAGCAGTTCTTC.

The genes are TRBV19 and TRBJ2-5, with TRBD2 as a possible D gene (6 bases). The CDR3 loop spans 15 amino acids. CDR1 LNHDA and CDR2 SQIVND come from the germline V gene (reference sequence). V was cut by 5 bases and J by 2 bases, with 15 bases left in between. Written as DNA, the CDR3 is TGTGCCAGTAGTGACGGGGTAGGAGGGCAAGAGACCCAGTACTTC. Translating gives CASSDGVGGQETQYF. Full variable domain (remainder filled in from reference TRBV19 and TRBJ2-5): DGGITQSPKYLFRKEGQNVTLSCEQNLNHDAMYWYRQDPGQGLRLIYYSQIVNDFQKGDIAEGYSVSREKKESFPLTVTSAQKNPTAFYLCASSDGVGGQETQYFGPGTRLLVL.

The chain carries TRBV5-4 and TRBJ1-3, with TRBD1 as a possible D gene (6 bases). From germline, CDR1 is SGHNT and CDR2 YYREEE (reference sequence). V lost 2 bases and J 1 base, leaving 13 bases between the germline ends. The CDR3 consists of 16 residues. CDR3 amino acids: CASSLGQRGSGNTIYF. The DNA of the CDR3 is TGTGCCAGCAGCTTAGGACAGAGAGGGTCTGGAAACACCATATATTTT.